Below are 27 T cell receptor beta chains sequenced from a single sample in a study of blood T cell repertoires in COVID-19. The repertoire was sequenced with immunoSEQ multiplex PCR; TCRdb's copy has only in-frame clones and lacks some. The sample has roughly 200,000 clones, more than 75% seen once; the top ten hold 4.5% to 7%. Sequencing was done on a sample of PBMCs or T cells enriched from blood (not recorded which). These receptors all stem from a man aged 35 to 55 with acute COVID-19.

This rearrangement joins TRBV5-4 to TRBJ1-2; tentatively, D is TRBD1 (6 bases). Germline-derived CDR1 and CDR2 are SGHNT and YYREEE (reference sequence). V was trimmed by 4 bases and J by 5 bases, leaving 21 bases between them. The CDR3 runs to 16 residues. The CDR3 DNA is TGTGCCAGCAGCGCAGGGAACAGGGAAATTTCTTATGGCTACACCTTC. Protein: CASSAGNREISYGYTF.

CDR3: CASSHRGRNTQYF. As DNA, the CDR3 is TGTGCCAGCAGCCATCGGGGTAGGAATACGCAGTATTTT. The chain couples TRBV3-1 (or the pseudogene TRBV3-2) to TRBJ2-3; the D gene is possibly TRBD2 (5 bases). Germline CDR1 and CDR2: LGHDT and YNNKEL (reference sequence). Deletions cut 3 bases from V and 7 bases from J, with 11 bases between. The CDR3 contains 13 residues.

The gene calls are TRBV4-3 and TRBJ1-1, with TRBD1 matching over 8 bases. Germline V CDR1 and CDR2: LGHNA, YSLEER. J was trimmed by 6 bases and V by 0 bases; bases with no gene match: 6. This CDR3 spans 15 amino acids. As DNA, the CDR3 is TGCGCCAGCAGCCAAGAAGGCAGGGGGCTCTCTGAAGCTTTCTTT. Translating gives CASSQEGRGLSEAFF.

The gene calls are TRBV6-5 and TRBJ2-5; D not certain. The CDR3 spans 14 residues. V was clipped by 0 bases and J by 5 bases, with 10 bases between them. In germline, CDR1 is MNHEY, CDR2 SVGAGI. The CDR3 DNA reads as TGTGCCAGCAGTTACTCGTCTCCCCCGGAGACCCAGTACTTC. Its translation is CASSYSSPPETQYF.

The chain combines TRBV10-3 with TRBJ2-5; unclear D gene. V was pared by 8 bases and J by 6 bases, with 7 bases between. The CDR3 has 10 amino acids. Germline V gene sequence: CDR1 ENHRY, CDR2 SYGVKD. The CDR3 protein is CAIGQQTQYF. DNA for the CDR3: TGTGCCATCGGGCAGCAGACCCAGTACTTC.

This chain uses TRBV7-9 with TRBJ1-1, with TRBD1 identical over 7 bases. Looked up from germline, CDR1 is SEHNR and CDR2 is FQNEAQ (reference sequence). The length of the CDR3 is 14 residues. V shed 5 bases and J 3 bases; nucleotides not matched to a gene: 6. For the CDR3, the DNA is TGTGCCAGCAGCCGCAGGGGGAGTGACACTGAAGCTTTCTTT. Translating gives CASSRRGSDTEAFF.

The rearrangement links TRBV9 to TRBJ1-2, with TRBD1 identical over 9 bases. The CDR3 runs 14 residues. The V and J ends lost 3 bases and 7 bases, in that order; junction bases with no gene match: 7. The V gene's germline CDR1 is SGDLS and CDR2 YYNGEE. For the CDR3, the DNA is TGTGCCAGCAGCGCGGGACAGGGTGTCGTTGGCTACACCTTC. Translation gives CASSAGQGVVGYTF.

As concerns this clone: Other DNA sequences in the sample encode the same CDR3. The genes are TRBV9 and TRBJ2-7; TRBD1 matches at 8 bases. Germline V gives CDR1 SGDLS, CDR2 YYNGEE. The V and J ends lost 4 bases and 4 bases, in that order; junction bases with no gene match: 4. The CDR3 has 13 residues. The CDR3 DNA follows: TGTGCCAGCAGCCCCCGGACAGGGTACGAGCAGTACTTC. This gives the protein CASSPRTGYEQYF.

Only a few counts were recorded for this clone. This chain links TRBV3-1 (or the pseudogene TRBV3-2) with TRBJ2-3, with 8 bases aligning to TRBD2. V shed 0 bases, J shed 3 bases, and the junction held 8 bases outside the gene matches. The germline CDR1 and CDR2 sequences are LGHDT and YNNKEL (reference sequence). The CDR3 covers 17 residues. The CDR3 DNA reads TGTGCCAGCAGCCAAGAAACGCGAGCGGGAGTAACAGATACGCAGTATTTT. Translation: CASSQETRAGVTDTQYF.

Worth noting for this clone: One end of the junction varies from germline; a read error may be responsible. This sequence joins TRBV20-1 and TRBJ2-3, with D uncertain. The germline V gene has CDR1 DFQATT and CDR2 SNEGSKA (reference sequence). The CDR3 loop spans 9 amino acids. CDR3 sequence reads: CSANEARNF. The CDR3 DNA reads as TGCAGTGCTAACGAGGCACGAAATTTT.

The rearrangement joins TRBV9 to TRBJ1-2; TRBD1 aligns across 8 bases. The CDR3 runs 14 residues. The V gene end was trimmed by 4 bases and the J gene end by 4 bases; junction bases not matched to a gene: 6. Germline V gene sequence: CDR1 SGDLS, CDR2 YYNGEE. CDR3 nucleotides: TGTGCCAGCAGCCCCCAACAGGGGGGCTATGGCTACACCTTC. As protein: CASSPQQGGYGYTF.

The chain combines TRBV14 with TRBJ1-1, with D unresolved. From germline, CDR1 is SGHDN and CDR2 FVKESK. V was pared by 2 bases and J by 4 bases, with 8 bases between. This CDR3 comprises 13 residues. CDR3 nucleotides: TGTGCCAGCAGCCAACAGGCCGGCACTGAAGCTTTCTTT. Its protein is CASSQQAGTEAFF.

This chain's CDR3 is CATSADVASGRIQYF. The CDR3 nucleotides read TGTGCCACCAGCGCAGACGTGGCTAGCGGGAGGATCCAGTATTTT. This chain uses TRBV15 with TRBJ2-3; 11 bases match TRBD2. CDR1 is LNHNV, CDR2 YYDKDF, per germline (reference sequence). The ends lost 5 bases at V and 12 bases at J; junction bases unmatched: 13. This CDR3 has 15 amino acids.

The CDR3 reads CASSLPSLAVTYNEQFF. CDR3 nucleotide sequence: TGCGCCAGCAGTTTACCTAGTCTAGCGGTTACCTACAATGAGCAGTTCTTC. The chain couples TRBV4-1 to TRBJ2-1, with TRBD2 identical over 7 bases. This CDR3 contains 17 residues. Unmatched junction bases numbered 13, after V lost 6 bases and J lost 2 bases. The V gene's germline CDR1 is MGHRA and CDR2 YSYEKL.

J is TRBJ2-1 and V is TRBV7-2; unclear D gene. V was shortened by 1 base and J by 10 bases, with 11 bases between the two germline ends. The germline V gene has CDR1 SGHTA and CDR2 FQGNSA. The CDR3 is 13 amino acids. CDR3 sequence (DNA): TGTGCCAGCAGCTTAGGGGTGGGCCAAGAGCAGTTCTTC. It is translated as CASSLGVGQEQFF.

This rearrangement joins TRBV6-5 to TRBJ1-2; 10 bases agree with TRBD1. CDR3 length equals 16 residues. From germline, CDR1 is MNHEY and CDR2 SVGAGI. After removal of 1 base from V and 3 bases from J, the junction contained 5 bases not matched to a gene. The CDR3 here is CASSYYLTGGDYGYTF. The CDR3 DNA follows: TGTGCCAGCAGTTACTACCTGACAGGGGGCGACTATGGCTACACCTTC.

This clone was observed a few times. The chain is built from TRBV2 and TRBJ2-2; D possibly corresponds to TRBD2 (6 bases). V lost 7 bases to trimming and J lost 5 bases, with 20 bases between them. Germline CDR1 is SNHLY and CDR2 is FYNNEI. This CDR3 is built from 16 residues. The CDR3 DNA is TGTGCCAGCACCCAGGTCGGAGGGGATGGGACCGGGGAGCTGTTTTTT. Its protein is CASTQVGGDGTGELFF.

The chain has TRBV10-3 and TRBJ1-2; possible D gene TRBD1, 5 bases. V lost 3 bases to trimming and J lost 6 bases, with 8 bases between them. The V gene's germline CDR1 is ENHRY and CDR2 SYGVKD. CDR3 length equals 12 residues. The CDR3 bases are TGTGCCATCAGTGATTCAGGGAATGGCTACACCTTC. Its translation: CAISDSGNGYTF.

In this sample, this clone turned up once. The J gene is TRBJ1-6, the V gene TRBV28; TRBD1 agrees at 8 bases. Germline assignment: CDR1 MDHEN and CDR2 SYDVKM. With 5 bases clipped from V and 7 bases from J, the junction kept 13 bases outside the gene matches. This CDR3 region has 17 residues. The CDR3 DNA reads TGTGCCAGCAGTCCCTGGGGTGGGGACAGGTGGAATTCACCCCTCCACTTT. As protein: CASSPWGGDRWNSPLHF.

V usage is TRBV19 and J usage is TRBJ2-1; D ambiguous. V gave up 5 bases and J gave up 3 bases, with 11 bases separating them. This CDR3 comprises 14 residues. CDR1 LNHDA and CDR2 SQIVND come from the germline V gene (reference sequence). The CDR3 sequence: CASSGHSLYNEQFF. In DNA form, the CDR3 reads TGTGCCAGTAGTGGGCACTCCCTCTACAATGAGCAGTTCTTC.

The V gene is TRBV19, the J gene TRBJ1-2; D may be TRBD1 (6 bases). V dropped 5 bases and J dropped 6 bases, with 13 bases sitting between them. Looked up from germline, CDR1 is LNHDA and CDR2 is SQIVND (reference sequence). CDR3 length equals 13 residues. The CDR3 spells CASSVGALDGYTF. The CDR3, as DNA: TGTGCCAGTAGTGTGGGGGCGCTGGATGGCTACACCTTC.

The V call is TRBV11-1, the J call TRBJ2-1; 10 bases line up with TRBD2. Germline V CDR1 and CDR2: SGHAT, FQDESV (reference sequence). The ends lost 5 bases at V and 7 bases at J; junction bases unmatched: 8. This CDR3 comprises 15 residues. CDR3 residues: CASSPPGLAENEQFF. The CDR3 DNA reads TGTGCCAGCAGCCCCCCCGGACTAGCGGAAAATGAGCAGTTCTTC.

Only a few counts were recorded for this clone. This chain joins TRBV2 and TRBJ2-7, with D perhaps TRBD2 (6 bases). The CDR3 spans 13 residues. Per germline, CDR1 SNHLY and CDR2 FYNNEI. Trimming took off 8 bases at V and 3 bases at J, with 14 bases between the two ends. CDR3 loop: CASESGLLYEQYF. The CDR3, as DNA: TGTGCCAGCGAAAGCGGGTTGCTCTACGAGCAGTACTTC. Full variable domain (outside the CDR3, taken from reference TRBV2 and TRBJ2-7): EPEVTQTPSHQVTQMGQEVILRCVPISNHLYFYWYRQILGQKVEFLVSFYNNEISEKSEIFDDQFSVERPDGSNFTLKIRSTKLEDSAMYFCASESGLLYEQYFGPGTRLTVT.

This clone came up a few times. The CDR3 sequence: CASCRGTRRGETQYF. The CDR3 nucleotides are TGTGCCAGCTGTCGCGGGACTAGAAGAGGGGAGACCCAGTACTTC. This chain uses TRBV3-1 (or the pseudogene TRBV3-2) with TRBJ2-5; TRBD2 aligns across 8 bases. V lost 8 bases to trimming and J lost 5 bases; unmatched junction nucleotides: 13. Germline assignment: CDR1 LGHDT and CDR2 YNNKEL (reference sequence). The CDR3 length is 15 residues.

This clone was detected once. This chain connects TRBV12-3 or TRBV12-4 to TRBJ1-5; TRBD1 aligns across 7 bases. The CDR3 runs 13 residues. The J segment lost 5 bases and the V segment lost 7 bases, leaving 5 bases of the junction unmatched. CDR3 loop: CASTGTVYQPQHF. The CDR3 coding sequence is TGTGCCAGCACCGGGACAGTATATCAGCCCCAGCATTTT.

The V and J genes are TRBV3-1 (or the pseudogene TRBV3-2) and TRBJ2-5; TRBD2 aligns across 8 bases. Germline V gives CDR1 LGHDT, CDR2 YNNKEL (reference sequence). V lost 1 base, J lost 5 bases, and 0 bases stayed unmatched. CDR3 size: 13 residues. The CDR3 is CASSQAGGETQYF. CDR3 DNA: TGTGCCAGCAGCCAAGCGGGGGGGGAGACCCAGTACTTC.

The rearrangement links TRBV2 to TRBJ1-6; D gene ambiguous. V was trimmed by 7 bases and J by 8 bases, leaving 18 bases between them. The CDR3 runs to 15 residues. CDR1 is SNHLY, CDR2 FYNNEI, per germline. CDR3 in amino acids: CASKGGERTHSPLHF. Here the CDR3 DNA reads TGTGCCAGCAAGGGCGGGGAAAGGACCCATTCACCCCTCCACTTT.